The source of this TCR beta chain is a study of Graves' ophthalmopathy and Graves' hyperthyroidism. Notes on the study in general: Ophthalmopathy cases were distinguished from stable hyperthyroidism by a 13-signature model, reaching 85% to 90% sensitivity and around 80% specificity.

This clonotype was seen only a few times. Its antigen remains unknown. Beta-chain TCR CDR3 regions were amplified from RNA transcripts. Investigators did first-round RT-PCR with HTBI primers, then second-round multiplex PCR. TCRdb re-called the multiplex PCR reads through MiXCR, storing one row per CDR3 protein. The sample consists of 680,000 or so distinct CDR3 sequences, about a fifth of them appearing once. If no ophthalmopathy appeared within 18 months of follow-up, hyperthyroidism was termed stable. Additional autoimmune diseases, uncontrolled infections, pregnancy or lactation disqualified patients. Germline CDR1 reads DFQATT; CDR2 reads SNEGSKA (reference sequence). The CDR3 covers 15 residues. Trimming took off 6 bases at V and 9 bases at J, with 24 bases between the two ends.

This chain connects TRBV20-1 to TRBJ1-5, with a tentative D call TRBD1 (6 bases). Sequencing input: peripheral blood. The TCR comes from a woman aged 18-35 years with stable Graves' hyperthyroidism. Some clones in this sample may be carry-over from other donors' samples. Here the CDR3 reads CSARPRDIPVRPQHF. CDR3 DNA sequence: TGCAGTGCCAGACCTCGGGACATACCAGTCCGGCCCCAGCATTTT.